This passage covers 20 T cell receptor beta chains from one sample sequenced in a study of cytomegalovirus exposure and HLA in healthy donors. Primers included in the PCR were 60 Vbeta and 13 Jbeta primers. TCRdb's table, derived via immunoSEQ multiplex PCR, lists solely in-frame clones and lacks some. This repertoire includes 150,000 or so clones. The sample taken for sequencing was PBMCs. Every receptor here comes from a man aged 30-40 years in good health and CMV-seronegative.

The V and J genes are TRBV30 and TRBJ1-5, with 8 positions matching TRBD1. J was trimmed by 7 bases and V by 4 bases; bases with no gene match: 6. This CDR3 comprises 13 residues. Per the germline V gene, CDR1 is GTSNPN and CDR2 is SVGIG (reference sequence). CDR3 DNA: TGTGCCTGGAATGGACAGGGTACGCAGCCCCAGCATTTT. Encoded protein: CAWNGQGTQPQHF.

J is TRBJ1-2 and V is TRBV5-5; TRBD1 is a possible D gene (6 bases). The CDR3 extends over 15 amino acids. Germline CDR1 reads SGHKS; CDR2 reads YYEKEE (reference sequence). Trimming removed 3 bases from V and 4 bases from J, with 16 bases in between. In DNA, the CDR3 is TGTGCCAGCAGCTCGGGGGGCTTCGAGGGCTATGGCTACACCTTC. It is translated as CASSSGGFEGYGYTF. Combining the CDR3 with reference TRBV5-5 and TRBJ1-2 gives the whole variable domain DAGVTQSPTHLIKTRGQQVTLRCSPISGHKSVSWYQQVLGQGPQFIFQYYEKEERGRGNFPDRFSARQFPNYSSELNVNALLLGDSALYLCASSSGGFEGYGYTFGSGTRLTVV.

The V gene is TRBV6-5, the J gene TRBJ1-2, with D tentatively TRBD1 (5 bases). V shed 0 bases and J shed 0 bases, with 8 bases lying between them. The CDR3 runs to 15 residues. CDR1 is MNHEY and CDR2 is SVGAGI in the germline V gene. CDR3 sequence reads: CASSYSTVTNYGYTF. CDR3 coding DNA: TGTGCCAGCAGTTACTCGACAGTTACTAACTATGGCTACACCTTC.

The rearrangement links TRBV5-1 to TRBJ1-1; 9 positions match TRBD1. CDR1 and CDR2 from the germline V gene are SGHRS and YFSETQ. This CDR3 is built from 16 residues. The junction had 11 bases not matched to a gene; V was cut back by 4 bases and J by 4 bases. The CDR3 coding sequence is TGCGCCAGCAGCGTAATCGTACAGGGGGCTGGCACTGAAGCTTTCTTT. Translation: CASSVIVQGAGTEAFF.

V and J are TRBV19 and TRBJ1-1; no clear D gene. Germline lookup yields CDR1 LNHDA and CDR2 SQIVND (reference sequence). Between the trimmed V and J ends, which lost 6 bases and 4 bases, there was a span of 9 bases. The CDR3 covers 12 residues. The CDR3 sequence is CASSPAGTEAFF. For the CDR3, the DNA is TGTGCCAGTAGCCCTGCGGGCACTGAAGCTTTCTTT. Drawing the rest from reference TRBV19 and TRBJ1-1, the complete variable domain is DGGITQSPKYLFRKEGQNVTLSCEQNLNHDAMYWYRQDPGQGLRLIYYSQIVNDFQKGDIAEGYSVSREKKESFPLTVTSAQKNPTAFYLCASSPAGTEAFFGQGTRLTVV.

The CDR3 DNA is TGCGCCAGCAGCTCAGAAGGACAGAACACTGAAGCTTTCTTT. It specifies CASSSEGQNTEAFF. J is TRBJ1-1 and V is TRBV5-1; possibly TRBD1 for D (5 bases). There are 14 residues in the CDR3. V was shortened by 3 bases and J by 1 base, with 10 bases between the two germline ends. Germline V CDR1 and CDR2: SGHRS, YFSETQ. The complete variable domain, with remaining parts taken from reference TRBV5-1 and TRBJ1-1, reads KAGVTQTPRYLIKTRGQQVTLSCSPISGHRSVSWYQQTPGQGLQFLFEYFSETQRNKGNFPGRFSGRQFSNSRSEMNVSTLELGDSALYLCASSSEGQNTEAFFGQGTRLTVV.

This sequence joins TRBV6-1 and TRBJ1-5; no clear D. The CDR3 covers 16 residues. With 2 bases removed from V and 0 bases from J, the gap between germline ends came to 11 bases. CDR1 is MNHNS, CDR2 SASEGT, per germline. The CDR3 DNA reads as TGTGCCAGCAGTGAAATGTTGGACTTTAGCAATCAGCCCCAGCATTTT. The encoded protein is CASSEMLDFSNQPQHF.

The rearrangement uses TRBV18 and TRBJ2-7; TRBD1 is a possible D gene (7 bases). This CDR3 region has 16 residues. Germline V CDR1 and CDR2: KGHSH, LQKENI. V was trimmed by 3 bases and J by 2 bases, leaving 17 bases between them. DNA for the CDR3: TGTGCCAGCTCACCGGAGGGCAGGGGGACCCCCTACGAGCAGTACTTC. Translating gives CASSPEGRGTPYEQYF.

This chain joins TRBV4-3 and TRBJ1-3; 7 nucleotides match TRBD1. The CDR3 runs to 15 residues. V gave up 4 bases and J gave up 0 bases; unmatched junction bases: 3. The germline V gene encodes CDR1 LGHNA and CDR2 YSLEER. The CDR3 DNA reads TGCGCCAGCAGCCCCGACAGGGCCTCTGGAAACACCATATATTTT. Translation gives CASSPDRASGNTIYF.

This chain joins TRBV27 and TRBJ2-3; 8 bases map to TRBD1. The germline CDR1 and CDR2 sequences are MNHEY and SMNVEV (reference sequence). Losses at the gene ends were 6 bases for V and 2 bases for J; bases not matched to a gene: 4. The CDR3 loop spans 14 amino acids. CDR3 nucleotides: TGTGCCAGCAGCTGGACAGGGAACACAGATACGCAGTATTTT. Residues: CASSWTGNTDTQYF.

The chain joins TRBV19 to TRBJ2-2; TRBD2 aligns across 13 bases. CDR1 LNHDA and CDR2 SQIVND come from the germline V gene (reference sequence). The CDR3 sequence is 16 residues long. The J segment lost 2 bases and the V segment lost 3 bases, leaving 0 bases of the junction unmatched. CDR3 residues: CASSMGLAGNTGELFF. The CDR3 DNA follows: TGTGCCAGTAGTATGGGACTAGCGGGAAACACCGGGGAGCTGTTTTTT.

This chain joins TRBV27 and TRBJ2-7; TRBD2 matches 13 bases. V gave up 5 bases and J gave up 3 bases; unmatched junction bases: 4. The germline CDR1 and CDR2 sequences are MNHEY and SMNVEV (reference sequence). There are 15 residues in the CDR3. The CDR3 DNA is TGTGCCAGCAGTCCCGGACTAGCGGGAGTCTACGAGCAGTACTTC. Protein product: CASSPGLAGVYEQYF.

The chain is built from TRBV28 and TRBJ2-7; D possibly corresponds to TRBD2 (6 bases). V was pared by 1 base and J by 0 bases, with 13 bases between. There are 16 residues in the CDR3. CDR1 MDHEN and CDR2 SYDVKM come from the germline V gene. CDR3: CASSLSAGGASYEQYF. The CDR3 DNA is TGTGCCAGCAGTTTATCTGCCGGGGGTGCCTCCTACGAGCAGTACTTC.

The rearrangement links TRBV7-6 to TRBJ2-3; D not certain. Germline lookup yields CDR1 SGHVS and CDR2 FNYEAQ. CDR3 length: 17 amino acids. V was trimmed by 2 bases and J by 2 bases, leaving 17 bases between them. CDR3 DNA: TGTGCCAGCAGCTTATTGAGGCCAGAAGAAAACACAGATACGCAGTATTTT. As protein: CASSLLRPEENTDTQYF.

The V call is TRBV7-9, the J call TRBJ2-1, with 7 bases identical to TRBD2. Germline V gene sequence: CDR1 SEHNR, CDR2 FQNEAQ (reference sequence). The CDR3 extends over 17 amino acids. V dropped 5 bases and J dropped 0; count of bases not matched to a gene: 10. CDR3 nucleotides: TGTGCCAGCAGCGATCTTTTAGCGGGTAGCTCCTACAATGAGCAGTTCTTC. The encoded protein is CASSDLLAGSSYNEQFF.

The chain employs TRBV4-1 and TRBJ2-5, with 8 nucleotides matching TRBD2. The germline gives CDR1 MGHRA, CDR2 YSYEKL. V trimming: 3 bases; J trimming: 2 bases; junction bases outside the gene matches: 8. The CDR3 extends over 16 amino acids. The DNA of the CDR3 is TGCGCCAGCAGCCAGCTCTCGACTAGCGTGCAAGAGACCCAGTACTTC. Its translation: CASSQLSTSVQETQYF.

The chain carries TRBV30 and TRBJ1-1; a possible D gene is TRBD1 (5 bases). Germline CDR1 GTSNPN, CDR2 SVGIG (reference sequence). V was cut by 6 bases and J by 6 bases, with 11 bases left in between. This CDR3 has 11 residues. The CDR3 coding sequence is TGTGCCTGTAGCCAGGGTGCTGAAGCTTTCTTT. It is translated as CACSQGAEAFF.

The gene calls are TRBV5-1 and TRBJ2-5; 7 nucleotides line up with TRBD1. J was trimmed by 4 bases and V by 0 bases; bases with no gene match: 6. Germline values: CDR1 SGHRS, CDR2 YFSETQ. The CDR3 length is 15 residues. CDR3 sequence reads: CASSLAGYRGETQYF. The CDR3 DNA reads as TGCGCCAGCAGCTTGGCTGGGTACAGGGGAGAGACCCAGTACTTC.

The chain carries TRBV6-5 and TRBJ2-5; 7 nucleotides agree with TRBD2. The V gene end was trimmed by 9 bases and the J gene end by 1 base; junction bases not matched to a gene: 8. In germline, CDR1 is MNHEY, CDR2 SVGAGI. This CDR3 is built from 14 residues. Here the CDR3 DNA reads TGTGCCAGTACACCTTTAGCGGGCCAAGAGACCCAGTACTTC. Translation: CASTPLAGQETQYF.

The chain is built from TRBV27 and TRBJ2-3; tentative D call: TRBD1 (5 bases). The CDR3 contains 17 residues. The V gene lost 3 bases and the J gene lost 0 bases, with 16 bases spanning the gap. Germline V CDR1 and CDR2: MNHEY, SMNVEV (reference sequence). The CDR3 bases are TGTGCCAGCAGTTTTGGCAGGGTCCTCACTAGCACAGATACGCAGTATTTT. It is translated as CASSFGRVLTSTDTQYF.